This T cell receptor beta chain derives from a study of early stage breast cancer tumors. Study summary: ER+/PR+/HER2- status applied to about 80% of the 16 invasive breast tumors.

Study observations and caveats: In about 85% of the 16 patients, blood comparison separated tumor from normal breast. Enriched TCRB sequences shared across patients were mostly commonly generated sequences. Chain pairing and CD4, CD8 or FOXP3 expression were not captured.

TCRdb's copy holds only in-frame clones and misses some; the assay was immunoSEQ multiplex PCR. The repertoire holds just under 30,000 clones, with roughly 81% as singletons. The CDR3 spans 16 residues. With V trimmed by 0 bases and J by 5 bases, 8 bases remained unmatched. CDR1 SGHRS and CDR2 YFSETQ come from the germline V gene. A remark on this clone: Antigen unknown.

The receptor was isolated from a person between 45 and 65 years old with breast cancer. The sample was blood. J is TRBJ2-5 and V is TRBV5-1, with TRBD2 matching over 9 bases. The CDR3 DNA follows: TGCGCCAGCAGCTTGGGTGCGGGAGGGCCGCTTGAGACCCAGTACTTC. Protein product: CASSLGAGGPLETQYF.